This T cell receptor beta chain came from a study of CD8+ T cells in alopecia areata. Regarding treatment: oral pan-JAK inhibitor, 5-10 mg twice daily. T lymphocytes (CD4+ and CD8+) were sorted from PBMCs. Following extraction, RNA underwent reverse transcription to cDNA, which served as the sequencing template. Data came from immunoSEQ multiplex PCR; TCRdb stores just in-frame clones and leaves some out. The repertoire consists of around 100,000 clones, with about 60% occurring once and the leading ten covering 10% to 15%. Study-level points and caveats: Relative to mice, TCR sharing across patients was less clear, a difference possibly HLA-related.

Remarks on this clone: Its antigen is still unknown.

The CDR3 loop spans 12 amino acids. The V gene's germline CDR1 is SGDLS and CDR2 YYNGEE. V lost 0 bases and J lost 11, with 11 bases in between. This chain connects TRBV9 to TRBJ1-1; D is unclear. This sequence was found in a human donor with alopecia areata. Material: CD8+ T cells sorted from blood, obtained at week 24, from a patient treated with tofacitinib. Here the CDR3 reads CASSVDGEEAFF. CDR3 DNA sequence: TGTGCCAGCAGCGTAGACGGAGAGGAGGCTTTCTTT.